The 2 T cell receptor beta chains given below trace back to one sample, sequenced in a study of shared clonotypes between healthy human individuals. Terminally differentiated effector memory CD45RA+ cells were excluded by CCR7 positive selection of CD45RO-negative cells. Here immunoSEQ multiplex PCR was the method, and the copy in TCRdb shows in-frame clones only, minus some. The sample holds about 2 million clones, about 95% seen once. Sequencing was done on a sample of naive CD8+ T cells sorted from blood. The receptors stem from a man aged 18 to 30 in good health.

This chain uses TRBV5-5 with TRBJ1-6; D is undetermined. Germline V gene sequence: CDR1 SGHKS, CDR2 YYEKEE (reference sequence). The CDR3 has 14 amino acids. V lost 2 bases and J 7 bases, leaving 10 bases between the germline ends. CDR3 residues: CASSFGENNSPLHF. The CDR3 nucleotides read TGTGCCAGCAGCTTTGGAGAGAACAATTCACCCCTCCACTTT.

This clone was counted between two and nine times. The rearrangement uses TRBV2 and TRBJ2-2; D remains ambiguous. Germline lookup yields CDR1 SNHLY and CDR2 FYNNEI. The CDR3 length is 13 residues. V lost 1 base and J 4 bases, leaving 4 bases between the germline ends. DNA of the CDR3: TGTGCCAGCAGTGAAGATAGCACCGGGGAGCTGTTTTTT. Translated: CASSEDSTGELFF.